This T cell receptor (beta chain) was retrieved from a study of cytomegalovirus exposure and HLA in healthy donors. Measured with immunoSEQ multiplex PCR; TCRdb has only the in-frame clones, and not every one. The sample lists 150,000 or so clones, around four fifths occurring once. This clone appeared many times. Its antigen is still unknown. Study-wide results and limits: The listing of 160 or so TCR beta chains classed them as cytomegalovirus-associated. The tendency of first-cohort TCR clusters to co-occur in the 100 to 150 validation repertoires was identified by a subsequent analysis.

With 7 bases removed from V and 3 bases from J, the gap between germline ends came to 13 bases. The CDR3 covers 14 residues. CDR1 and CDR2 (germline): SNHLY, FYNNEI. Sequenced: PBMCs. The sequence was collected from a man aged 25-45 years in good health and CMV-seropositive. V is TRBV2 and J is TRBJ1-3, with D tentatively TRBD1 (6 bases). The chain's CDR3 is CASKGDIGGNTIYF. CDR3 sequence (DNA): TGTGCCAGCAAGGGGGACATAGGTGGAAACACCATATATTTT.